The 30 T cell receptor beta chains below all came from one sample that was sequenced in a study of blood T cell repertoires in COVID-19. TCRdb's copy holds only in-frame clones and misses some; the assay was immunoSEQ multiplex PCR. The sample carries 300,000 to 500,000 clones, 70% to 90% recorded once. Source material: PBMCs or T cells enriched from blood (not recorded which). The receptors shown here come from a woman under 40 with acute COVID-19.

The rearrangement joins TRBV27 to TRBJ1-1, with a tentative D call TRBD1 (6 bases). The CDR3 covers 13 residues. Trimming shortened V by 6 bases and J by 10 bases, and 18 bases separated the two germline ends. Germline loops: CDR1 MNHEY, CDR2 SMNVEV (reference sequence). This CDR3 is CASRSTWTEAAFF. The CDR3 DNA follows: TGTGCCAGCAGGTCTACCTGGACAGAGGCAGCTTTCTTT.

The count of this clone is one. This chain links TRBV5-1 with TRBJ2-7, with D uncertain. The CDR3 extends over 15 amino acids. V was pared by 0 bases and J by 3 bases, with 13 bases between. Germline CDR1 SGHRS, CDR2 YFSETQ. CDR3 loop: CASSLVGSPDYEQYF. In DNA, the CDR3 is TGCGCCAGCAGCTTGGTGGGCTCCCCAGACTACGAGCAGTACTTC.

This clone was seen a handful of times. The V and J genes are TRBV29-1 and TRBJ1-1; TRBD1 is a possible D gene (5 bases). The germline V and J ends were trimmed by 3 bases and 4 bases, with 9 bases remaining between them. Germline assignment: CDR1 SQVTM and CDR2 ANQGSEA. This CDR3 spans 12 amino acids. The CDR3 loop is CSVDQGSTEAFF. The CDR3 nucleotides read TGCAGCGTTGATCAGGGAAGCACTGAAGCTTTCTTT.

The CDR3 protein is CASSETGSGNTIYF. Written as DNA, the CDR3 is TGTGCCAGCAGTGAAACCGGGTCTGGAAACACCATATATTTT. V and J are TRBV25-1 and TRBJ1-3; D not resolved. Germline V CDR1 and CDR2: MGHDK, SYGVNS. The length of the CDR3 is 14 residues. The ends were cut back, 2 bases at V and 1 base at J, with 6 bases in the middle.

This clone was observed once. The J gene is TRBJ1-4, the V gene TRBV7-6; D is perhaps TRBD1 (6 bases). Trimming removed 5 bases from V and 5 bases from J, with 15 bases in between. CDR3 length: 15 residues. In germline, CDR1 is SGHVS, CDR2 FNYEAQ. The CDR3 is CASSLLDSKNEKLFF. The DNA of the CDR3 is TGTGCCAGCAGCCTCCTGGACAGTAAGAATGAAAAACTGTTTTTT. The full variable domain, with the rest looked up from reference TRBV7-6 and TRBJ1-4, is GAGVSQSPRYKVTKRGQDVALRCDPISGHVSLYWYRQALGQGPEFLTYFNYEAQQDKSGLPNDRFSAERPEGSISTLTIQRTEQRDSAMYRCASSLLDSKNEKLFFGSGTQLSVL.

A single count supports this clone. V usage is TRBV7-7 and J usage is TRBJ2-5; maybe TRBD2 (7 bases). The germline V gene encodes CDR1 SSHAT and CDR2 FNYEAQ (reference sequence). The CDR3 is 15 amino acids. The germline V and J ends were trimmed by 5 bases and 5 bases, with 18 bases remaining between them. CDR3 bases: TGTGCCAGCAGCGACCGGGGGGCACCGGGGGAGACCCAGTACTTC. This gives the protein CASSDRGAPGETQYF.

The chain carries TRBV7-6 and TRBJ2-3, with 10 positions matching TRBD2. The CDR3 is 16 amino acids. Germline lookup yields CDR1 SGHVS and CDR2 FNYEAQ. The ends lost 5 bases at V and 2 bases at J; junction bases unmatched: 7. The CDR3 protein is CASSESGGAFTDTQYF. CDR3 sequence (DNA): TGTGCCAGCAGCGAGAGCGGGGGGGCCTTCACAGATACGCAGTATTTT.

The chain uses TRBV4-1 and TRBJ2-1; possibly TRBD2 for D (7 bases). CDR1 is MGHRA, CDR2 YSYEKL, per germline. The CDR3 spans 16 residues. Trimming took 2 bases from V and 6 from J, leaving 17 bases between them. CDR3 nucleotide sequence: TGCGCCAGCAGCCAACACGGGGGGCTGATTGGCAATGAGCAGTTCTTC. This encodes CASSQHGGLIGNEQFF.

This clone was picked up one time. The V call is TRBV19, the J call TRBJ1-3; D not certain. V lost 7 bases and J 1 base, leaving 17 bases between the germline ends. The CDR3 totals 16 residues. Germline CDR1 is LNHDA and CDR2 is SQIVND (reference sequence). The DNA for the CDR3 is TGTGCCAGTACTCGGGCGGGAACACGATCTGGAAACACCATATATTTT. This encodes CASTRAGTRSGNTIYF.

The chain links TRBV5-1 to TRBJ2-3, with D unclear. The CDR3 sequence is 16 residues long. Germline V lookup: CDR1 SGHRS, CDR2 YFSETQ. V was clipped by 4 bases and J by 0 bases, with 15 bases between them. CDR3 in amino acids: CASSVQSFASTDTQYF. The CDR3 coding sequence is TGCGCCAGCAGCGTGCAGTCATTCGCTAGCACAGATACGCAGTATTTT.

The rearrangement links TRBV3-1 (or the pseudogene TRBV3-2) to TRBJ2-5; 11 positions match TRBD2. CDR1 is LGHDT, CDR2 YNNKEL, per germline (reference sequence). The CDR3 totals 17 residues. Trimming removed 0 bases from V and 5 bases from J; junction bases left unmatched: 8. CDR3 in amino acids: CASSQDASGGMEETQYF. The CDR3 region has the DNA TGTGCCAGCAGCCAAGACGCTAGCGGGGGGATGGAGGAGACCCAGTACTTC.

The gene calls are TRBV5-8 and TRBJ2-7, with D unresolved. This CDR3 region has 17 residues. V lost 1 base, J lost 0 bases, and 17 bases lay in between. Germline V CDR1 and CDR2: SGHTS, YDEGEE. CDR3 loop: CASSLRPVGRSSYEQYF. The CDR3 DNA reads TGTGCCAGCAGCTTGAGACCGGTCGGAAGGAGCTCCTACGAGCAGTACTTC.

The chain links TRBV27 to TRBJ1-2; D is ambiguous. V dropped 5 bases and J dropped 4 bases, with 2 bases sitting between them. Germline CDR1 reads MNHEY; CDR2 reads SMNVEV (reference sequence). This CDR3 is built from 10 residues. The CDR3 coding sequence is TGTGCCAGCAGTCTCTATGGCTACACCTTC. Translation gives CASSLYGYTF.

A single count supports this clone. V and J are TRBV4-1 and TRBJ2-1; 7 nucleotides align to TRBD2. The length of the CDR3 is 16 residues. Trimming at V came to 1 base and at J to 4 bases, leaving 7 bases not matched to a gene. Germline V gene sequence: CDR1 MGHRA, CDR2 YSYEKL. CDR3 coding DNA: TGCGCCAGCAGCCAAGTGGCCAGCGGGGCTTACAATGAGCAGTTCTTC. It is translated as CASSQVASGAYNEQFF.

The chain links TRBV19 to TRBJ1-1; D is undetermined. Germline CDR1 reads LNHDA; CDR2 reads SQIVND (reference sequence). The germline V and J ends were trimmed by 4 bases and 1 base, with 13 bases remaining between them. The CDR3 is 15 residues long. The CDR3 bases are TGTGCCAGTAGTACCACAGTGACCCCGAACACTGAAGCTTTCTTT. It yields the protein CASSTTVTPNTEAFF.

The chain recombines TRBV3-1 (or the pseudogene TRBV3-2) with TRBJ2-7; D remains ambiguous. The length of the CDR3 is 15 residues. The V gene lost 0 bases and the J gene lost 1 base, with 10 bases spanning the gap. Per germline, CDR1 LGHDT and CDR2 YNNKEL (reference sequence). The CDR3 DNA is TGTGCCAGCAGCCAAGAAGCCGGGTTTTCCTACGAGCAGTACTTC. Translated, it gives CASSQEAGFSYEQYF.

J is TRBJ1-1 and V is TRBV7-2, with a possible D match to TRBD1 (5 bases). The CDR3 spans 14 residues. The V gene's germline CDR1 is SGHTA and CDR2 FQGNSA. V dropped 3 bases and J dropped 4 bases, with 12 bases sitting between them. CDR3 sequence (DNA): TGTGCCAGCAGCTTCCAGGGATTCGGCACTGAAGCTTTCTTT. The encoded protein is CASSFQGFGTEAFF. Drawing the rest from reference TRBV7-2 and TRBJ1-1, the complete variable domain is GAGVSQSPSNKVTEKGKDVELRCDPISGHTALYWYRQSLGQGLEFLIYFQGNSAPDKSGLPSDRFSAERTGGSVSTLTIQRTQQEDSAVYLCASSFQGFGTEAFFGQGTRLTVV.

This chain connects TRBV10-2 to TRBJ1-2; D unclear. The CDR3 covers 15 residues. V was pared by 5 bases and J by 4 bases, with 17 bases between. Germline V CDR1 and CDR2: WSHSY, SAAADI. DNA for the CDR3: TGCGCCAGCAGTTCAGTGACTTCGAAGGTCTATGGCTACACCTTC. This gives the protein CASSSVTSKVYGYTF.

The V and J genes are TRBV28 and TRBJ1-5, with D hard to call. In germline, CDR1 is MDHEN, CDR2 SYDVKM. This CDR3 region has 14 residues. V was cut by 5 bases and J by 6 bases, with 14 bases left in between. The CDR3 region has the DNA TGTGCCAGCAGTCTCTCGCGGGTGCGTCAGCCCCAGCATTTT. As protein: CASSLSRVRQPQHF.

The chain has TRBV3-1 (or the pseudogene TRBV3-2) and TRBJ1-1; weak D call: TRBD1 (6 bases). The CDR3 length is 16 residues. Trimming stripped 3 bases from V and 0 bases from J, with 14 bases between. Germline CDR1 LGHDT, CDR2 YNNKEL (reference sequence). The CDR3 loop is CASSQSVGAMNTEAFF. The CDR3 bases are TGTGCCAGCAGCCAGTCCGTGGGGGCGATGAACACTGAAGCTTTCTTT.

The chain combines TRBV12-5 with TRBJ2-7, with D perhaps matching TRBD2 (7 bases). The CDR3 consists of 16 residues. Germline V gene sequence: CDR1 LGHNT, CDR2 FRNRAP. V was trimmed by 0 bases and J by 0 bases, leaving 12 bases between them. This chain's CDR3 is CASGLVGGDPSYEQYF. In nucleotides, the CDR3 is TGTGCTAGTGGTTTGGTAGGGGGGGACCCCTCCTACGAGCAGTACTTC.

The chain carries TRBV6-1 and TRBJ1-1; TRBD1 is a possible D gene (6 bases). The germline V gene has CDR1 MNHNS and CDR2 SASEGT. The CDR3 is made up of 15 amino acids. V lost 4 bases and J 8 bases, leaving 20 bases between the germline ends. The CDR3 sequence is CASSAAGQLDWEAFF. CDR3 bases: TGTGCCAGCAGTGCAGCTGGACAGCTAGATTGGGAAGCTTTCTTT.

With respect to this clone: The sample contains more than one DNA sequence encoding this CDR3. CDR3 region: CASSQVQGAQGYTF. The CDR3 nucleotides read TGCGCCAGCAGCCAGGTACAGGGGGCGCAAGGCTACACCTTC. The rearrangement links TRBV4-1 to TRBJ1-2, with 9 bases fitting TRBD1. V lost 3 bases and J lost 8; bases outside the gene matches: 7. Germline V gives CDR1 MGHRA, CDR2 YSYEKL. CDR3 size: 14 residues.

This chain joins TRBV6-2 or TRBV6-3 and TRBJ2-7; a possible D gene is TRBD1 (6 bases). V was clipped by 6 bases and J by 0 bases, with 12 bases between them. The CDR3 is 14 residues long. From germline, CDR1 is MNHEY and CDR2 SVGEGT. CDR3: CASSPMTGSYEQYF. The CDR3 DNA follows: TGTGCCAGCAGCCCCATGACAGGCTCCTACGAGCAGTACTTC.

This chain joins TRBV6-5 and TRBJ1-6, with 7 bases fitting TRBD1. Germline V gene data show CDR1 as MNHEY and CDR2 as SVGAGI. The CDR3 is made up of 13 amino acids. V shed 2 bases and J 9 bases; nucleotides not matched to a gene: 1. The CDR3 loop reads CASSYDRVSPLHF. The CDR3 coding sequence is TGTGCCAGCAGTTACGACAGGGTTTCACCCCTCCACTTT.

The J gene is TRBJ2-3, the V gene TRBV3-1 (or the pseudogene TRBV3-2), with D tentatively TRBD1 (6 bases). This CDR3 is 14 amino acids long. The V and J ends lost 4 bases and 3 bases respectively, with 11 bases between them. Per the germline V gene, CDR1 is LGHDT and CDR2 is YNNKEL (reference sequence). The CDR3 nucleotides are TGTGCCAGCAGCCGACAGCAGGGGACAGATACGCAGTATTTT. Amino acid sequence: CASSRQQGTDTQYF.

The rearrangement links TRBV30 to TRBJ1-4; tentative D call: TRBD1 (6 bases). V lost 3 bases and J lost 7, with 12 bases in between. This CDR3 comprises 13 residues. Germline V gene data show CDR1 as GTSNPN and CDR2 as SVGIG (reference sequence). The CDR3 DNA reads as TGTGCCTGGAGCCAGGGGATAGGTGAAAAACTGTTTTTT. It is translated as CAWSQGIGEKLFF.

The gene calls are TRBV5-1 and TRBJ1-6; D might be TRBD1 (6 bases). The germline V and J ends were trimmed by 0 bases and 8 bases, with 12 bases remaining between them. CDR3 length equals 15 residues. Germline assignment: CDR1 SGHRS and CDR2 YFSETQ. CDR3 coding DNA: TGCGCCAGCAGCTTGGTATGGACAGATGATTCACCCCTCCACTTT. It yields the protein CASSLVWTDDSPLHF.

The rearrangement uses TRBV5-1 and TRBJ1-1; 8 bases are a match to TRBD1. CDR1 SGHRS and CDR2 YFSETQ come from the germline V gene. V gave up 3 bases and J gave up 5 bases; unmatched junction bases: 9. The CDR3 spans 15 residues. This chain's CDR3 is CASSSWTGKFTEAFF. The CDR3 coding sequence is TGCGCCAGCAGCTCCTGGACAGGGAAGTTTACTGAAGCTTTCTTT.

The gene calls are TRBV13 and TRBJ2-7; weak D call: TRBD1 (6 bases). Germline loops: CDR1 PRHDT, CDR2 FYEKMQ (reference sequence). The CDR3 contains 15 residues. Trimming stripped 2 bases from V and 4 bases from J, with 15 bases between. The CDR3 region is CASSLWSAGEYEQYF. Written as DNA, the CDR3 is TGTGCCAGCAGCTTATGGTCCGCAGGGGAGTACGAGCAGTACTTC.